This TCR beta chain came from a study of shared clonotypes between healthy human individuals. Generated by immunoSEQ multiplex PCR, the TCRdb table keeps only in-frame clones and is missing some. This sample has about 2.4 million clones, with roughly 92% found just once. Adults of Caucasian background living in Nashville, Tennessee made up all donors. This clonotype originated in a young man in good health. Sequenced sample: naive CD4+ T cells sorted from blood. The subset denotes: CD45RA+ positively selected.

The CDR3 coding sequence is TGTGCCAGCAGCCGGGACTCGCCTGCTGGGGAGCAGTACTTC. Protein sequence: CASSRDSPAGEQYF. The V and J genes are TRBV2 and TRBJ2-7; tentative D call: TRBD2 (6 bases). The germline CDR1 and CDR2 sequences are SNHLY and FYNNEI. V was cut by 6 bases and J by 7 bases, with 19 bases left in between. The CDR3 is 14 amino acids.